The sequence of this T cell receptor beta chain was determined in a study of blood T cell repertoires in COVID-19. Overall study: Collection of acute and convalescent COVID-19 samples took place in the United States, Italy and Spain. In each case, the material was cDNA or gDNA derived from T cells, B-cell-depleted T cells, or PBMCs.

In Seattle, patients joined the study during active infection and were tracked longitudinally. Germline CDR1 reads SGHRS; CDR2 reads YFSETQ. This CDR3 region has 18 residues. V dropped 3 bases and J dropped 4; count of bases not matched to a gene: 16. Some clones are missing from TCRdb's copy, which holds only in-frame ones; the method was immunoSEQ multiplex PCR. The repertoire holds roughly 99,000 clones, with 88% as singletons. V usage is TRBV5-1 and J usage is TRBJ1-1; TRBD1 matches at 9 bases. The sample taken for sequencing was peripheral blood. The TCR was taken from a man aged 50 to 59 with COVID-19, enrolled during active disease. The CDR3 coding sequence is TGCGCCAGCAGCTCCGTCGGTGCCACAGGGGGCACGGCCACTGAAGCTTTCTTT. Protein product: CASSSVGATGGTATEAFF.